The T cell receptor (beta chain) under discussion was sequenced for a study of STAT3 mutations in large granular lymphocyte leukemia. Libraries were prepared by immunoSEQ multiplex PCR; TCRdb keeps only in-frame clonotypes and omits some of them. The data contain around 10,000 clones, more than 75% of them singletons. Study-wide results and caveats: Every T-LGLL patient had at least one immunodominant TCRbeta clonotype.

Germline values: CDR1 LNHDA, CDR2 SQIVND (reference sequence). The V end lost 5 bases, the J end lost 8 bases, and 15 bases lay between the germline ends. This CDR3 has 13 residues. As for this clone: Its matching antigen is unknown.

The sample taken for sequencing was peripheral blood mononuclear cells. This TCR derives from a man aged 55 to 70 with T-cell large granular lymphocyte leukemia. Some clones in this sample may be carry-over from other donors' samples. The chain has TRBV19 and TRBJ1-2; D perhaps matches TRBD1 (6 bases). The CDR3 region is CASSPTGQMGYTF. The CDR3 DNA is TGTGCCAGTAGTCCAACTGGACAGATGGGCTACACCTTC. The full variable domain, its missing parts supplied by reference TRBV19 and TRBJ1-2, is DGGITQSPKYLFRKEGQNVTLSCEQNLNHDAMYWYRQDPGQGLRLIYYSQIVNDFQKGDIAEGYSVSREKKESFPLTVTSAQKNPTAFYLCASSPTGQMGYTFGSGTRLTVV.